This TCR beta chain comes out of a study of shared clonotypes between healthy human individuals. After removal of 2 bases from V and 3 bases from J, the junction contained 0 bases not matched to a gene. The germline V gene encodes CDR1 MNHEY and CDR2 SMNVEV (reference sequence). The CDR3 runs to 14 residues. Only CD45RO-negative cells positively selected for CCR7 counted as naive CD8 cells, so terminally differentiated effector memory CD45RA+ cells were excluded. Donors comprised only Caucasian adults living in Nashville, Tennessee. Sequenced by immunoSEQ multiplex PCR; TCRdb stores in-frame clones only, minus some. The sample contains around 2,000,000 clones, just under 95% of which appear only once. Study conclusions and caveats: The study drew on few donors, limiting represented genetic and exposure-history diversity.

As regards this clone: The antigen is undetermined. Other DNA sequences within the sample encode an identical CDR3.

The chain combines TRBV27 with TRBJ1-5, with 8 positions matching TRBD1. Sequenced input: naive CD8+ T cells sorted from blood. This receptor was identified in a man aged 18 to 30 in good health. CDR3 sequence: CASSLQGANQPQHF. In nucleotides, the CDR3 is TGTGCCAGCAGTTTACAGGGGGCCAATCAGCCCCAGCATTTT.